Below are 26 T cell receptor beta chains sequenced from a single sample in a study of shared clonotypes between healthy human individuals. Assay: immunoSEQ multiplex PCR; the TCRdb copy retains only in-frame clones and omits some. The sample holds over a million clones, approximately 70% seen once. The specimen was memory CD4+ T cells sorted from blood. The subset denotes: CD45RA-negative fraction. All receptors derive from a man aged 18 to 29 in good health.

The rearrangement joins TRBV9 to TRBJ1-3; the D gene is possibly TRBD1 (5 bases). The CDR3 runs to 15 residues. The germline gives CDR1 SGDLS, CDR2 YYNGEE. V gave up 3 bases and J gave up 0 bases, with 10 bases separating them. CDR3 DNA sequence: TGTGCCAGCAGCGGTACAGGAACCTCTGGAAACACCATATATTTT. It is translated as CASSGTGTSGNTIYF.

This chain connects TRBV5-4 to TRBJ1-1, with a possible D match to TRBD1 (6 bases). The germline CDR1 and CDR2 sequences are SGHNT and YYREEE (reference sequence). The CDR3 has 14 residues. Trimming shortened V by 7 bases and J by 1 base, and 14 bases separated the two germline ends. In DNA form, the CDR3 reads TGTGCCAGCGCCACAGGGATTGGGAACACTGAAGCTTTCTTT. Its protein is CASATGIGNTEAFF.

About this clone: Mismatch with germline at one junction end may stem from a read error. The chain has TRBV2 and TRBJ1-2, with D possibly TRBD1 on 6 matching bases. Germline assignment: CDR1 SNHLY and CDR2 FYNNEI. CDR3 length equals 14 residues. CDR3 loop: CASTEGTQGFGYTF. The CDR3 DNA follows: TGTGCCAGCACTGAAGGGACTCAGGGGTTCGGCTACACCTTC.

This clone was counted between two and nine times. The chain has TRBV19 and TRBJ1-2; maybe TRBD1 (6 bases). Trimming pared 5 bases from V and 2 bases from J, leaving 12 bases between. The CDR3 loop spans 14 amino acids. CDR1 and CDR2 (germline): LNHDA, SQIVND (reference sequence). The CDR3 loop reads CASSWRQANYGYTF. DNA of the CDR3: TGTGCCAGTAGTTGGCGACAGGCAAACTATGGCTACACCTTC.

This rearrangement joins TRBV4-2 to TRBJ2-1, with 7 nucleotides matching TRBD2. CDR1 is LGHNA, CDR2 YNFKEQ, per germline. CDR3 length: 15 residues. V gave up 5 bases and J gave up 6 bases; unmatched junction bases: 10. CDR3 nucleotide sequence: TGTGCCAGCAGCTCTCGACTAGCCCCGGGCAATGAGCAGTTCTTC. Translating gives CASSSRLAPGNEQFF.

A word on this clone: A read error may account for a junction end that differs from germline. The chain links TRBV13 to TRBJ2-7; 13 bases align to TRBD2. Germline loops: CDR1 PRHDT, CDR2 FYEKMQ (reference sequence). The CDR3 runs to 16 residues. The DNA of the CDR3 is TGTGCCAGCAGTTTAGAACTAGCGGGGGGGCCGTACGAGCAGTACTTC. Encoded protein: CASSLELAGGPYEQYF. Full variable domain (outside the CDR3, taken from reference TRBV13 and TRBJ2-7): AAGVIQSPRHLIKEKRETATLKCYPIPRHDTVYWYQQGPGQDPQFLISFYEKMQSDKGSIPDRFSAQQFSDYHSELNMSSLELGDSALYFCASSLELAGGPYEQYFGPGTRLTVT.

V gene TRBV9 combines with J gene TRBJ2-1, with D hard to call. Germline V gene lookup returns CDR1 SGDLS and CDR2 YYNGEE. The CDR3 is 14 amino acids. V was clipped by 4 bases and J by 0 bases, with 8 bases between them. CDR3 in DNA: TGTGCCAGCAGCCCTCAAAGCTCCTACAATGAGCAGTTCTTC. Its translation: CASSPQSSYNEQFF.

Note on this clone: The identical CDR3 is also encoded by other nucleotide sequences in the sample. The chain employs TRBV7-2 and TRBJ1-1; 7 bases match TRBD1. CDR1 SGHTA and CDR2 FQGNSA come from the germline V gene. J gave up 2 bases and V 3 bases, and 3 bases lay outside the gene matches. The CDR3 sequence is 14 residues long. CDR3 in amino acids: CASSFDRVNTEAFF. For the CDR3, the DNA is TGTGCCAGCAGCTTTGACAGGGTCAACACTGAAGCTTTCTTT.

The chain recombines TRBV7-8 with TRBJ2-5; D gene uncertain. Trimming took off 4 bases at V and 9 bases at J, with 12 bases between the two ends. CDR1 is SGHVS and CDR2 is FQNEAQ in the germline V gene. The CDR3 is made up of 12 amino acids. In nucleotides, the CDR3 is TGTGCCAGCAGCTCCCGAGGTGAGGCCCAGTACTTC. Protein: CASSSRGEAQYF.

The chain uses TRBV5-6 and TRBJ2-5; 11 positions match TRBD2. CDR1 SGHDT and CDR2 YYEEEE come from the germline V gene. The CDR3 length is 17 residues. Germline trimming cut 0 bases from V and 0 bases from J; bases unmatched to any gene: 4. This CDR3 is CASSLEASGRYQETQYF. Here the CDR3 DNA reads TGTGCCAGCAGCTTGGAGGCTAGCGGGAGGTACCAAGAGACCCAGTACTTC.

CDR3 loop: CASGLINGGRAWEQYF. The CDR3 region has the DNA TGTGCTAGTGGTTTGATAAACGGGGGCCGTGCCTGGGAGCAGTACTTC. The chain carries TRBV12-5 and TRBJ2-7, with D possibly being TRBD1 or TRBD2 (6 bases each). Per the germline V gene, CDR1 is LGHNT and CDR2 is FRNRAP. This CDR3 is built from 16 residues. Trimming pared 2 bases from V and 7 bases from J, leaving 21 bases between.

As DNA, the CDR3 is TGCGCCAGCAGCTTGGAGGAGGGTTGGGGTGAGACCCAGTACTTC. Its translation is CASSLEEGWGETQYF. The chain recombines TRBV5-1 with TRBJ2-5; D is perhaps TRBD2 (6 bases). This CDR3 contains 15 residues. Germline V lookup: CDR1 SGHRS, CDR2 YFSETQ. V was trimmed by 0 bases and J by 5 bases, leaving 14 bases between them.

This chain connects TRBV5-1 to TRBJ2-5, with D maybe TRBD1 (6 bases). CDR1 and CDR2 (germline): SGHRS, YFSETQ. The germline V and J ends were trimmed by 4 bases and 4 bases, with 26 bases remaining between them. The CDR3 length is 18 residues. This CDR3 reads CASSPTLGASLSGETQYF. CDR3 nucleotide sequence: TGCGCCAGCAGCCCCACGTTGGGGGCTTCACTTTCCGGAGAGACCCAGTACTTC.

The V call is TRBV10-2, the J call TRBJ1-1, with D perhaps matching TRBD1 (6 bases). Germline loops: CDR1 WSHSY, CDR2 SAAADI. V shed 2 bases and J shed 12 bases, with 13 bases lying between them. The CDR3 loop spans 12 amino acids. CDR3 nucleotides: TGCGCCAGCAGTGAGGGGGGCGGGAGCACTTTCTTT. Translating it yields CASSEGGGSTFF.

This clone was recorded a few times. The V call is TRBV14, the J call TRBJ1-6, with D possibly matching TRBD1 (6 bases). From germline, CDR1 is SGHDN and CDR2 FVKESK. The CDR3 loop spans 15 amino acids. Trimming cost V 1 base and J 9 bases, with 13 bases left between them. The CDR3 sequence: CASSQGTGIFSPLHF. In DNA form, the CDR3 reads TGTGCCAGCAGCCAAGGCACAGGGATATTTTCACCCCTCCACTTT.

The chain employs TRBV7-8 and TRBJ1-3, with no clear D. The V and J ends lost 1 base and 0 bases respectively, with 7 bases between them. The germline CDR1 and CDR2 sequences are SGHVS and FQNEAQ. The CDR3 sequence is 15 residues long. Written as DNA, the CDR3 is TGTGCCAGCAGCTTAGGAGGACTCTCTGGAAACACCATATATTTT. Protein sequence: CASSLGGLSGNTIYF.

The rearrangement joins TRBV12-2 to TRBJ1-1. TRBV12-2 is a documented pseudogene. This CDR3 comprises 17 residues. The DNA for the CDR3 is TGTGCAAGTCGCTTAGAGGCAGCGAAGGGCTGGTACACTGAAGCTTTCTTT. Protein sequence: CASRLEAAKGWYTEAFF.

This clone was detected only a few times. The rearrangement joins TRBV30 to TRBJ2-4; tentatively, D is TRBD1 (6 bases). The CDR3 contains 13 residues. The V end was cut by 4 bases, the J end by 6 bases, with 13 bases between. CDR1 GTSNPN and CDR2 SVGIG come from the germline V gene (reference sequence). CDR3 nucleotides: TGTGCCTGGAATCAGGGGACAATAAACATTCAGTACTTC. Translated: CAWNQGTINIQYF.

The chain joins TRBV6-5 to TRBJ1-6; weak D call: TRBD1 (6 bases). Trimming took off 6 bases at V and 4 bases at J, with 10 bases between the two ends. This CDR3 is built from 14 residues. The germline V gene has CDR1 MNHEY and CDR2 SVGAGI. This chain's CDR3 is CASRTGTYNSPLHF. Here the CDR3 DNA reads TGTGCCAGCAGAACAGGGACGTATAATTCACCCCTCCACTTT.

The J gene is TRBJ1-1, the V gene TRBV5-6, with no clear D. V was shortened by 3 bases and J by 7 bases, with 13 bases between the two germline ends. The length of the CDR3 is 13 residues. CDR1 and CDR2 from the germline V gene are SGHDT and YYEEEE. The CDR3 coding sequence is TGTGCCAGCAGCTCCCAAGGGAGCTTTGAAGCTTTCTTT. This encodes CASSSQGSFEAFF. Full variable domain (missing parts from reference TRBV5-6 and TRBJ1-1): DAGVTQSPTHLIKTRGQQVTLRCSPKSGHDTVSWYQQALGQGPQFIFQYYEEEERQRGNFPDRFSGHQFPNYSSELNVNALLLGDSALYLCASSSQGSFEAFFGQGTRLTVV.

J is TRBJ2-3 and V is TRBV29-1; no firm D call. The germline gives CDR1 SQVTM, CDR2 ANQGSEA. With 7 bases removed from V and 4 bases from J, the gap between germline ends came to 12 bases. This CDR3 has 12 residues. The DNA of the CDR3 is TGCAGCGCCGCGGTAGGAGCAGATACGCAGTATTTT. This gives the protein CSAAVGADTQYF.

The V call is TRBV9, the J call TRBJ1-2; 9 nucleotides agree with TRBD1. The CDR3 consists of 15 residues. V was clipped by 0 bases and J by 9 bases; unmatched bases: 9. Per the germline V gene, CDR1 is SGDLS and CDR2 is YYNGEE. The CDR3 protein is CASSVEGQGGVRYTF. CDR3 coding DNA: TGTGCCAGCAGCGTAGAGGGACAGGGAGGGGTTCGCTACACCTTC.

This chain connects TRBV7-2 to TRBJ2-3; 10 bases align to TRBD2. The CDR3 totals 15 residues. V dropped 5 bases and J dropped 4; count of bases not matched to a gene: 6. Per the germline V gene, CDR1 is SGHTA and CDR2 is FQGNSA. CDR3 residues: CASSLGLAEADTQYF. DNA of the CDR3: TGTGCCAGCAGCCTAGGACTAGCGGAGGCAGATACGCAGTATTTT.

This CDR3 reads CASSVAGGSADTQYF. Here the CDR3 DNA reads TGTGCCAGCAGCGTAGCGGGAGGGAGCGCAGATACGCAGTATTTT. The V gene is TRBV9, the J gene TRBJ2-3, with 8 positions matching TRBD2. The CDR3 is 15 amino acids. V trimming: 0 bases; J trimming: 4 bases; junction bases outside the gene matches: 4. Germline V CDR1 and CDR2: SGDLS, YYNGEE.

The chain links TRBV4-1 to TRBJ2-5; 9 positions match TRBD2. The CDR3 consists of 18 residues. Trimming removed 0 bases from V and 2 bases from J; junction bases left unmatched: 10. Germline-derived CDR1 and CDR2 are MGHRA and YSYEKL. The CDR3 bases are TGCGCCAGCAGCCAAGATAGCGGGTCTAGCGGGACTCAAGAGACCCAGTACTTC. It specifies CASSQDSGSSGTQETQYF.

This clone has only a few counts. The V call is TRBV20-1, the J call TRBJ1-2; D gene unclear. The CDR3 runs to 9 residues. Deletions cut 4 bases from V and 6 bases from J, with 3 bases between. Looked up from germline, CDR1 is DFQATT and CDR2 is SNEGSKA (reference sequence). The CDR3, as DNA: TGCAGTGCTATAAATGGCTACACCTTC. Its translation: CSAINGYTF.